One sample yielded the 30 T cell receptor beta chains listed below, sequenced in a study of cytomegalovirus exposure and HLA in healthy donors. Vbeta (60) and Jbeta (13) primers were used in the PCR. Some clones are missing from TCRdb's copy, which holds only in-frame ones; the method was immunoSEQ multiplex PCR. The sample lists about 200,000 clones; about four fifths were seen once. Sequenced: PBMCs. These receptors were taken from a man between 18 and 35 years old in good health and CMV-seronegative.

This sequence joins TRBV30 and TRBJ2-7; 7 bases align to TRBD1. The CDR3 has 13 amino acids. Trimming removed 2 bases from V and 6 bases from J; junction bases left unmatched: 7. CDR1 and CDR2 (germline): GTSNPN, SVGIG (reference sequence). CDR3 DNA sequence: TGTGCCTGGAGTCTGACAGGGTGGCGCGAGCAGTACTTC. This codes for CAWSLTGWREQYF.

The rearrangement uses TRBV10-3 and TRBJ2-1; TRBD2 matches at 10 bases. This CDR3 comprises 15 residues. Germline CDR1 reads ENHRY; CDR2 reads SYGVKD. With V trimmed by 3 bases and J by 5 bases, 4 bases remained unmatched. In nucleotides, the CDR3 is TGTGCCATCAGTGACGGGCTAGCGGGGGACAATGAGCAGTTCTTC. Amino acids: CAISDGLAGDNEQFF.

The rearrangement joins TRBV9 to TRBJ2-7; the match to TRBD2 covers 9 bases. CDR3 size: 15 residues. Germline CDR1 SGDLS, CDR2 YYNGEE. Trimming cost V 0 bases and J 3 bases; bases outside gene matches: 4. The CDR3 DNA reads TGTGCCAGCAGCGTAGGTAGGACTAGCGACTACGAGCAGTACTTC. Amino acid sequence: CASSVGRTSDYEQYF.

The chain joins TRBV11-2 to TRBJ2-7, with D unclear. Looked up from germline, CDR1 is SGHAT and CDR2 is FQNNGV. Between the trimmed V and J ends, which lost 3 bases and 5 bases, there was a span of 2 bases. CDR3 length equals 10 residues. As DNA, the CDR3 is TGTGCCAGCAGCTTCGACGAGCAGTACTTC. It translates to CASSFDEQYF.

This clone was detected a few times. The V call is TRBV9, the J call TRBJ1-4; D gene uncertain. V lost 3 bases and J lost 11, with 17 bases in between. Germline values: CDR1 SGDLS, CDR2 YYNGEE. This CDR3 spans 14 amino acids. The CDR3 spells CASSGEDRGRKLFF. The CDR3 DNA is TGTGCCAGCAGCGGGGAGGACCGAGGGCGGAAACTGTTTTTT.

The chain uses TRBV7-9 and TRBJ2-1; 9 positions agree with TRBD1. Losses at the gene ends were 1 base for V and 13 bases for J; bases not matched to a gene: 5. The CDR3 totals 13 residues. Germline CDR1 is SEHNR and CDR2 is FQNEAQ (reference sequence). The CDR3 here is CASSLGDRGYQFF. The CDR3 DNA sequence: TGTGCCAGCAGCTTAGGAGACAGGGGGTACCAGTTCTTC. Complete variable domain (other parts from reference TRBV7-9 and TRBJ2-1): DTGVSQNPRHKITKRGQNVTFRCDPISEHNRLYWYRQTLGQGPEFLTYFQNEAQLEKSRLLSDRFSAERPKGSFSTLEIQRTEQGDSAMYLCASSLGDRGYQFFGPGTRLTVL.

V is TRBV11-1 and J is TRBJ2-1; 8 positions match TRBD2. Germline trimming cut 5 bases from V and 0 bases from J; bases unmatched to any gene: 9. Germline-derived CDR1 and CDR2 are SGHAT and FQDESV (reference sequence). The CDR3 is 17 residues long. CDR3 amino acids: CASSRVGLALSYNEQFF. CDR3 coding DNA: TGTGCCAGCAGCCGAGTCGGACTAGCCCTCTCCTACAATGAGCAGTTCTTC.

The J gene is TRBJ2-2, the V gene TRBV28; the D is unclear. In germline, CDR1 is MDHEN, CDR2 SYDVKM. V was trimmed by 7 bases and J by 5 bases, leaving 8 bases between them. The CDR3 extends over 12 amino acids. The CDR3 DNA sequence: TGTGCCAGCATCCACATGACCGGGGAGCTGTTTTTT. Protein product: CASIHMTGELFF.

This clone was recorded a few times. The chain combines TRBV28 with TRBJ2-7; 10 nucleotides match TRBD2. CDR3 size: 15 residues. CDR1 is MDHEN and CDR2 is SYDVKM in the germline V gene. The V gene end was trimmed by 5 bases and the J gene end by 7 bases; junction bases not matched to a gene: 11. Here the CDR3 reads CASSPSGGAAVEQYF. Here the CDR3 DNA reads TGTGCCAGCAGTCCTAGCGGGGGTGCAGCGGTGGAGCAGTACTTC.

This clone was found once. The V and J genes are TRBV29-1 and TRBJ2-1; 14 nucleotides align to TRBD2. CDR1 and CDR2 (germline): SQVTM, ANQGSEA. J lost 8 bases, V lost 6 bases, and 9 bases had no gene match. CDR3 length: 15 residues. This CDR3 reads CSVSGTSGSGDEQFF. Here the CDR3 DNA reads TGCAGCGTATCCGGGACTAGCGGGAGCGGCGATGAGCAGTTCTTC.

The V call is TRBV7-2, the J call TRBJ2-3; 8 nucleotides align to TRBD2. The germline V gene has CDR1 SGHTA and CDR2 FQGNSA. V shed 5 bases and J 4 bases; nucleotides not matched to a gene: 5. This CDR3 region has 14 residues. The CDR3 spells CASSPIAGPDTQYF. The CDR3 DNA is TGTGCCAGCAGCCCTATAGCGGGACCAGATACGCAGTATTTT.

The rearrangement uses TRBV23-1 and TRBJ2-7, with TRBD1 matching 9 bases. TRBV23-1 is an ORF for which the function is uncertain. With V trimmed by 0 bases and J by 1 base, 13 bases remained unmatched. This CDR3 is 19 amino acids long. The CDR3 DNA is TGCGCCAGCAGTCAATCCCTTAGATACAGGGGGCTGGTGTCCTACGAGCAGTACTTC. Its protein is CASSQSLRYRGLVSYEQYF.

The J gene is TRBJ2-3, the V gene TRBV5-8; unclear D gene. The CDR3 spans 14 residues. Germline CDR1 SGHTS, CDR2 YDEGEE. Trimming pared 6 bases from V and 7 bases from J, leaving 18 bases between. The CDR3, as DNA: TGTGCCAGCAAAGAGAGAACCGGCGGTAATACGCAGTATTTT. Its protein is CASKERTGGNTQYF.

CDR3 DNA sequence: TGTGCCAGCAGTTACACAGGGGAAGGAGGCTACACCTTC. It codes for CASSYTGEGGYTF. This chain uses TRBV6-6 with TRBJ1-2; 7 bases fit TRBD1. V shed 2 bases, J shed 8 bases, and the junction held 5 bases outside the gene matches. Per germline, CDR1 MNHNY and CDR2 SVGAGI (reference sequence). The CDR3 extends over 13 amino acids.

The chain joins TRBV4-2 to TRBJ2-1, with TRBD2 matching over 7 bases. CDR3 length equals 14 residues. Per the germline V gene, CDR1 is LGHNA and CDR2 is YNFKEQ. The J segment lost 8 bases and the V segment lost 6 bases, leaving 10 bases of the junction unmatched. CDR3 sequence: CASSSRSRGDEQFF. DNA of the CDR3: TGTGCCAGCAGTTCACGTTCTCGGGGGGATGAGCAGTTCTTC.

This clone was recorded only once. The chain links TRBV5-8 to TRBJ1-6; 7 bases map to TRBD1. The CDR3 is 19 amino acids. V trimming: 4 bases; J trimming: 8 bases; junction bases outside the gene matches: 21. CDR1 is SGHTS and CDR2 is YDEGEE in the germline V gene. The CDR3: CASSEVTGNWKAGYSPLHF. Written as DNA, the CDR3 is TGTGCCAGCAGCGAGGTGACAGGGAATTGGAAAGCGGGTTATTCACCCCTCCACTTT.

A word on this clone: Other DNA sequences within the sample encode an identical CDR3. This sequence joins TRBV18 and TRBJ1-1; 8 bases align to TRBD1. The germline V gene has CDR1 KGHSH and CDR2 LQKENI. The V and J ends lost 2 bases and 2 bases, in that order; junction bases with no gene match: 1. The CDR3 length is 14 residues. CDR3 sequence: CASSPGQGNTEAFF. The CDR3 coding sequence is TGTGCCAGCTCACCAGGACAGGGAAACACTGAAGCTTTCTTT.

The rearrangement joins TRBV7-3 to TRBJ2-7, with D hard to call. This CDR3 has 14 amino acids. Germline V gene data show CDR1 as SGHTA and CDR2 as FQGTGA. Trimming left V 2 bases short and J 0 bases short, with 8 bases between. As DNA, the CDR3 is TGTGCCAGCAGCTTAGGGCAGCTCTCCTACGAGCAGTACTTC. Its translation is CASSLGQLSYEQYF.

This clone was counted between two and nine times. The CDR3: CASSLGDNYGYTF. In DNA, the CDR3 is TGTGCCAGCAGCTTAGGAGATAACTATGGCTACACCTTC. The V and J genes are TRBV7-2 and TRBJ1-2; D unclear. The CDR3 has 13 residues. From germline, CDR1 is SGHTA and CDR2 FQGNSA. The ends were cut back, 1 base at V and 1 base at J, with 4 bases in the middle. The complete variable domain, with remaining parts taken from reference TRBV7-2 and TRBJ1-2, reads GAGVSQSPSNKVTEKGKDVELRCDPISGHTALYWYRQSLGQGLEFLIYFQGNSAPDKSGLPSDRFSAERTGGSVSTLTIQRTQQEDSAVYLCASSLGDNYGYTFGSGTRLTVV.

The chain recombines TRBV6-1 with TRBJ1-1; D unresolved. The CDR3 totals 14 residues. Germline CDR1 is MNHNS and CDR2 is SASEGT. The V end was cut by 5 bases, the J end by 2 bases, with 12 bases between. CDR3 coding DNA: TGTGCCAGCAGTCAAGGGCTTTTTAACACTGAAGCTTTCTTT. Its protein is CASSQGLFNTEAFF.

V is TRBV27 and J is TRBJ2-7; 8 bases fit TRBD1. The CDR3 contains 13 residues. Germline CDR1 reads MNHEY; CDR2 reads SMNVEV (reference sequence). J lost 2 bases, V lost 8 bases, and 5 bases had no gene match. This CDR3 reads CASSTGAAYEQYF. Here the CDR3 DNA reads TGTGCCAGCTCGACAGGGGCCGCCTACGAGCAGTACTTC.

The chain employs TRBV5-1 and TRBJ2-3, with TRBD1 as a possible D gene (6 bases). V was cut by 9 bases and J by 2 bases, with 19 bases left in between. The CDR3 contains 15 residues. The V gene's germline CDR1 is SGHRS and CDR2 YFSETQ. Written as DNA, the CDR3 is TGCGCCACCCAATTACAGGGTGGGGACACAGATACGCAGTATTTT. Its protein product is CATQLQGGDTDTQYF.

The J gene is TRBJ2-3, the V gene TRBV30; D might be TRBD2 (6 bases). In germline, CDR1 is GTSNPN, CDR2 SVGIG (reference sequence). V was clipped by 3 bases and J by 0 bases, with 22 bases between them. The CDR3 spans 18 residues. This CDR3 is CAWSPDRGIPTSTDTQYF. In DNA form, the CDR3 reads TGTGCCTGGAGCCCTGACCGGGGGATTCCAACTAGCACAGATACGCAGTATTTT.

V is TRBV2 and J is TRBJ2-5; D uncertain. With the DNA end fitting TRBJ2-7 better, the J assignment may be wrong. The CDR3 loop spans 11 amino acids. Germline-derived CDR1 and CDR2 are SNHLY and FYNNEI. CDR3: CASKISYEQYF. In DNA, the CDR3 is TGTGCCAGCAAAATCTCCTACGAGCAGTACTTC.

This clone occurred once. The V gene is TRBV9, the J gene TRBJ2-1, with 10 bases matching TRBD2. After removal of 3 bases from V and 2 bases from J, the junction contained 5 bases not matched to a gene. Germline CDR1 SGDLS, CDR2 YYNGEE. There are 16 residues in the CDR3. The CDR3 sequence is CASSGSGTSAYNEQFF. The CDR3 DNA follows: TGTGCCAGCAGCGGGTCCGGGACTAGCGCCTACAATGAGCAGTTCTTC. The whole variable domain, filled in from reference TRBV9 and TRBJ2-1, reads DSGVTQTPKHLITATGQRVTLRCSPRSGDLSVYWYQQSLDQGLQFLIQYYNGEERAKGNILERFSAQQFPDLHSELNLSSLELGDSALYFCASSGSGTSAYNEQFFGPGTRLTVL.

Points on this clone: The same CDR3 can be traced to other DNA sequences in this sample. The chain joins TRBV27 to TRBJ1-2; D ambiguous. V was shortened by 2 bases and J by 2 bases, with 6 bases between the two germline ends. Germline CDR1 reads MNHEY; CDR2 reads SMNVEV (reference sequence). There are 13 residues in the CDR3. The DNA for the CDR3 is TGTGCCAGCAGTTTAAGCAGGAACTATGGCTACACCTTC. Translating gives CASSLSRNYGYTF.

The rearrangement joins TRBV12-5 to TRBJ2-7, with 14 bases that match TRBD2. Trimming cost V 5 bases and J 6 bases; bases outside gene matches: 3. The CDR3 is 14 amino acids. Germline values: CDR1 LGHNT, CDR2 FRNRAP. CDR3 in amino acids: CASGPGTSGSEQYF. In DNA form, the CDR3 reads TGTGCTAGTGGTCCAGGGACTAGCGGGAGCGAGCAGTACTTC.

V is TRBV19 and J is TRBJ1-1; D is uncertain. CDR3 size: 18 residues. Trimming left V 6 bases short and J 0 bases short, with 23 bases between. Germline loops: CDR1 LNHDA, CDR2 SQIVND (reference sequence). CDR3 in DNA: TGTGCCAGTAGAGATCTGACAACCTGGGCAGGCATGAACACTGAAGCTTTCTTT. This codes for CASRDLTTWAGMNTEAFF.

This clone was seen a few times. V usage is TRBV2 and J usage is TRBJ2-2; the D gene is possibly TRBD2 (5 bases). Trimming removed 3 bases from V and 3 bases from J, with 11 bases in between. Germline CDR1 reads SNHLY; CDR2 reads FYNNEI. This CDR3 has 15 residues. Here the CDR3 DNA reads TGTGCCAGCAGTGAGGGTCGGACTTACACCGGGGAGCTGTTTTTT. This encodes CASSEGRTYTGELFF. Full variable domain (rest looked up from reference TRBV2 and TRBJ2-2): EPEVTQTPSHQVTQMGQEVILRCVPISNHLYFYWYRQILGQKVEFLVSFYNNEISEKSEIFDDQFSVERPDGSNFTLKIRSTKLEDSAMYFCASSEGRTYTGELFFGEGSRLTVL.

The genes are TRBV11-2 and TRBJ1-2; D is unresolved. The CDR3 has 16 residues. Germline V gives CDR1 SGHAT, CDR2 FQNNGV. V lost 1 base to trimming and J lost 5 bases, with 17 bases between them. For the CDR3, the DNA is TGTGCCAGCAGCTTAGGAACGGGGAGTAGTTCTTATGGCTACACCTTC. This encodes CASSLGTGSSSYGYTF.